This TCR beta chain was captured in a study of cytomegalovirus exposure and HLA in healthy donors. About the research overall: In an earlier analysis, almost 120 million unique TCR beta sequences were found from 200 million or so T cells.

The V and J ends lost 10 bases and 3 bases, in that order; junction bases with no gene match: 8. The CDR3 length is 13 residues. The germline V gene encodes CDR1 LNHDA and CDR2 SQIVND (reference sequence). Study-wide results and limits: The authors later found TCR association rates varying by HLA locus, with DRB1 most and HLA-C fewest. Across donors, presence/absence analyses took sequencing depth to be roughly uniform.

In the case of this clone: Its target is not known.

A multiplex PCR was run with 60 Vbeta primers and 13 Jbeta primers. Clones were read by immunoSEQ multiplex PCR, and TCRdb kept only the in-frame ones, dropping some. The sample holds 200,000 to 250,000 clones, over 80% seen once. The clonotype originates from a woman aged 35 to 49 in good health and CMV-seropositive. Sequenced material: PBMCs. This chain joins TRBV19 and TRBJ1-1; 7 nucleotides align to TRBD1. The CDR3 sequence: CATADRVDTEAFF. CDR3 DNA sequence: TGTGCCACCGCCGACAGGGTGGACACTGAAGCTTTCTTT. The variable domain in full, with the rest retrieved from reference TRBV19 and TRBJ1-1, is DGGITQSPKYLFRKEGQNVTLSCEQNLNHDAMYWYRQDPGQGLRLIYYSQIVNDFQKGDIAEGYSVSREKKESFPLTVTSAQKNPTAFYLCATADRVDTEAFFGQGTRLTVV.